This T cell receptor beta chain emerged from a study of OX40 agonist ivuxolimab in advanced cancers. Study-level background: Dosing consisted of intravenous ivuxolimab at 0.01 to 10 mg/kg every 2 weeks. Partial response was recorded in three patients: one hepatocellular carcinoma and two cutaneous melanoma cases.

The CDR3 runs to 15 residues. V shed 5 bases, J shed 5 bases, and the junction held 6 bases outside the gene matches. From germline, CDR1 is MDHEN and CDR2 SYDVKM. The protocol was immunoSEQ multiplex PCR, while the TCRdb copy is restricted to in-frame clones and leaves out a portion. The data show about 120,000 clones, around 91% seen once. The source is an adult with an advanced solid tumor such as melanoma, head and neck, liver or kidney cancer. Sequenced here: CD4+ or CD8+ T cells sorted from blood, sampled in a trial of the OX40 agonist ivuxolimab. This chain links TRBV28 with TRBJ1-6; 7 positions match TRBD1. In nucleotides, the CDR3 is TGTGCCAGCAGTCCCGGGACAGAAAATAATTCACCCCTCCACTTT. Its protein product is CASSPGTENNSPLHF.